The 3 T cell receptor beta chains presented below share a single source sample, sequenced in a study of T-cell reconstitution after alpha-beta-depleted transplantation in children. Preparation of the TCRbeta library was carried out with unique molecular identifiers. Via MiXCR, TCRdb re-called the PCR reads, giving one row per CDR3 protein. The sample comprises fewer than 500,000 distinct CDR3 sequences, over 40% of which are singletons, and 25% to 30% rests with the top ten. Specimen: PBMCs, collected before TCRalphabeta/CD19-depleted stem cell transplant. These receptors came from a girl between 2 and 10 years old with aplastic anemia, due to receive a stem cell transplant.

A few counts support this clonotype. The gene calls are TRBV7-6 and TRBJ2-1; 7 nucleotides align to TRBD2. This CDR3 is 16 amino acids long. Germline V gene data show CDR1 as SGHVS and CDR2 as FNYEAQ. The V and J ends lost 4 bases and 5 bases, in that order; junction bases with no gene match: 11. CDR3 DNA: TGTGCCAGCAGCTCACAGGTGGGGGGGGAAGACAATGAGCAGTTCTTC. Its translation is CASSSQVGGEDNEQFF.

Here the CDR3 reads CASTRGEGQSRYGYTF. CDR3 nucleotide sequence: TGTGCCAGCACCAGAGGAGAGGGACAGAGCCGCTATGGCTACACCTTC. The chain carries TRBV5-5 and TRBJ1-2; 7 nucleotides agree with TRBD1. Germline trimming cut 6 bases from V and 4 bases from J; bases unmatched to any gene: 15. The CDR3 consists of 16 residues. The germline CDR1 and CDR2 sequences are SGHKS and YYEKEE (reference sequence).

V usage is TRBV5-1 and J usage is TRBJ2-1; D is undetermined. CDR3 length: 14 residues. Germline assignment: CDR1 SGHRS and CDR2 YFSETQ. V was shortened by 0 bases and J by 9 bases, with 13 bases between the two germline ends. CDR3 nucleotides: TGCGCCAGCAGCTTGGTGGATGGGTACCGTGAGCAGTTCTTC. It is translated as CASSLVDGYREQFF.